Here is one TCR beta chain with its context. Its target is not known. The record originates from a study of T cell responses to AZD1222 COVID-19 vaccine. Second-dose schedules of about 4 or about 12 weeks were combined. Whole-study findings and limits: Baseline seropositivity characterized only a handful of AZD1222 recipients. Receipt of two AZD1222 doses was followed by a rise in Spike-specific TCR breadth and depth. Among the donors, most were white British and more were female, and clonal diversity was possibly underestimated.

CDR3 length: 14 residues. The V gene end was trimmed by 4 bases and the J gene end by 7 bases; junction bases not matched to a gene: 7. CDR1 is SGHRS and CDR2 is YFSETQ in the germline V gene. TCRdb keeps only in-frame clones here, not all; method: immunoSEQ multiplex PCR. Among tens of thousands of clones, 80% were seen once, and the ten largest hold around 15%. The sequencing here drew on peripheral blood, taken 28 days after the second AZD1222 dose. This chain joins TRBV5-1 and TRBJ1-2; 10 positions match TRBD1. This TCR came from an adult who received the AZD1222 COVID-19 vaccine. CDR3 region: CASSPGTGAFGYTF. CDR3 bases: TGCGCCAGCAGCCCCGGGACAGGGGCGTTTGGCTACACCTTC. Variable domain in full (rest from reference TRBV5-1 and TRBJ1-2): KAGVTQTPRYLIKTRGQQVTLSCSPISGHRSVSWYQQTPGQGLQFLFEYFSETQRNKGNFPGRFSGRQFSNSRSEMNVSTLELGDSALYLCASSPGTGAFGYTFGSGTRLTVV.